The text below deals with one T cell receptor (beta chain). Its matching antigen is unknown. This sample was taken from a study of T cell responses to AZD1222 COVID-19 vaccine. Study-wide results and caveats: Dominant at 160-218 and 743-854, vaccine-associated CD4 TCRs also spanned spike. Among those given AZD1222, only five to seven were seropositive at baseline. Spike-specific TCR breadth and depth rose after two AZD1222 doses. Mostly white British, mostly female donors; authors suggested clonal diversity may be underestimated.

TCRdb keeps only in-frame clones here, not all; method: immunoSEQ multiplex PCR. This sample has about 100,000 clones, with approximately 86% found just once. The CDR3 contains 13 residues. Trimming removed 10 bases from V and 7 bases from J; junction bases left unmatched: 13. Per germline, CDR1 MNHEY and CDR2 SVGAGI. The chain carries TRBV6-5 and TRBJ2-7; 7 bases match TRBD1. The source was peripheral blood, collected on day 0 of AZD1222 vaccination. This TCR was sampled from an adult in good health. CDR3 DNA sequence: TGTGCCACATCCTCGGGGACAGCGAAGGAGCAGTACTTC. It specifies CATSSGTAKEQYF.